This T cell receptor (beta chain) was documented in a study of response to subunit inactivated influenza vaccine. This clonotype was counted many times. The antigen remains undetermined. CDR3 length equals 14 residues. The V and J ends lost 5 bases and 0 bases respectively, with 8 bases between them. Germline lookup yields CDR1 SGHRS and CDR2 YFSETQ. The study, taken as a whole, reports: Each seasonal flu vaccination may recruit only limited new T cells, authors suggested.

TCRdb ran MiXCR on the RT-PCR reads and lists one entry per CDR3 protein. The sample includes hundreds of thousands of distinct CDR3 sequences, approximately 14% of them seen just once. This rearrangement joins TRBV5-1 to TRBJ2-2, with D perhaps TRBD2 (5 bases). The starting material was PBMCs from blood, obtained 14 days before vaccination. The TCR was taken from a man aged 45 to 65 who received an inactivated influenza vaccine. DNA of the CDR3: TGCGCCAGCAGATTAGCGACGAACACCGGGGAGCTGTTTTTT. Its translation is CASRLATNTGELFF.